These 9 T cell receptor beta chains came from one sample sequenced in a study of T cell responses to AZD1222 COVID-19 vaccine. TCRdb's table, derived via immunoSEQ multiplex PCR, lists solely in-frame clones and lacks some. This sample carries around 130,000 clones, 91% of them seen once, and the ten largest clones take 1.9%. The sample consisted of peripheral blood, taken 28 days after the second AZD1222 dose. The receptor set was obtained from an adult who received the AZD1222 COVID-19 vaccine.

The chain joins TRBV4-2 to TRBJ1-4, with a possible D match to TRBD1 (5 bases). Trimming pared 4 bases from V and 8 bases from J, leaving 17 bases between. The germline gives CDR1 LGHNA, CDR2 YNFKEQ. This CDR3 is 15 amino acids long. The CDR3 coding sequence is TGTGCCAGCAGCCCCGGCGGGGCTCGGGCAGAAAAACTGTTTTTT. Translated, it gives CASSPGGARAEKLFF.

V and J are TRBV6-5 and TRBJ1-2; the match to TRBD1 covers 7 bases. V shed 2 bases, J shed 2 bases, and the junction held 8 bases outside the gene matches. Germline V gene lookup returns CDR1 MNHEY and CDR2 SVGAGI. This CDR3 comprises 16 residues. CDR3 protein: CASSYQAGGWNYGYTF. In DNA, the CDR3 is TGTGCCAGCAGTTACCAGGCAGGGGGTTGGAACTATGGCTACACCTTC.

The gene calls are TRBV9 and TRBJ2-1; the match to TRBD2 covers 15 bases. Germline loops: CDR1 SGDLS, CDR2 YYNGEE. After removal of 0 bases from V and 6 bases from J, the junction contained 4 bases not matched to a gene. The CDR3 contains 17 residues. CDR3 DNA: TGTGCCAGCAGCGTAGGAGGACTAGCGGGAGGGATCAATGAGCAGTTCTTC. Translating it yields CASSVGGLAGGINEQFF.

The CDR3 region is CASSSPYYGYTF. The CDR3 DNA follows: TGTGCCAGCAGTTCTCCGTACTATGGCTACACCTTC. The V gene is TRBV28, the J gene TRBJ1-2; D is uncertain. Trimming stripped 4 bases from V and 3 bases from J, with 6 bases between. This CDR3 spans 12 amino acids. Germline V CDR1 and CDR2: MDHEN, SYDVKM.

The DNA of the CDR3 is TGTGCCAGCAGCCCTTCAGCAGGGACAGGGAGGGGAGCTTTCTTT. Its protein product is CASSPSAGTGRGAFF. The chain combines TRBV3-1 (or the pseudogene TRBV3-2) with TRBJ1-1, with 9 bases identical to TRBD1. The germline CDR1 and CDR2 sequences are LGHDT and YNNKEL (reference sequence). The CDR3 length is 15 residues. Trimming took 4 bases from V and 10 from J; bases not matched to a gene: 13.

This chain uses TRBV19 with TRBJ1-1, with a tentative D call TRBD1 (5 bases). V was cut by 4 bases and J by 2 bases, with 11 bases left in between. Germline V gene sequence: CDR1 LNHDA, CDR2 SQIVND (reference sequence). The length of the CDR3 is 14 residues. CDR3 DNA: TGTGCCAGTAGTAGGGGCGGCTCAAACACTGAAGCTTTCTTT. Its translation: CASSRGGSNTEAFF. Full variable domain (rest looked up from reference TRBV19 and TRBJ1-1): DGGITQSPKYLFRKEGQNVTLSCEQNLNHDAMYWYRQDPGQGLRLIYYSQIVNDFQKGDIAEGYSVSREKKESFPLTVTSAQKNPTAFYLCASSRGGSNTEAFFGQGTRLTVV.

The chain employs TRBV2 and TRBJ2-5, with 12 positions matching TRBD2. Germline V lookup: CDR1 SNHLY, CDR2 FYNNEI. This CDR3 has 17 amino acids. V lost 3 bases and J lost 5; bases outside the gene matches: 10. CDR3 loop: CASSEQGLAGNGETQYF. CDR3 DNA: TGTGCCAGCAGTGAGCAAGGACTAGCGGGAAACGGGGAGACCCAGTACTTC.

DNA of the CDR3: TGTGCCTGGAGTGTAGGCCAGAGGGGGTTAGAGAATTCACCCCTCCACTTT. Translating it yields CAWSVGQRGLENSPLHF. The chain combines TRBV30 with TRBJ1-6, with D perhaps TRBD1 (6 bases). With 0 bases removed from V and 7 bases from J, the gap between germline ends came to 19 bases. Germline V CDR1 and CDR2: GTSNPN, SVGIG (reference sequence). CDR3 length equals 17 residues.

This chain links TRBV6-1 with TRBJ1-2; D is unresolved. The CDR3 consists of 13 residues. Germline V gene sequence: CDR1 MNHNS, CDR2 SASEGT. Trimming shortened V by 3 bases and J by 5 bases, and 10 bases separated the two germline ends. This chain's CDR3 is CASSEGGDYGYTF. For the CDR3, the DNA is TGTGCCAGCAGTGAGGGCGGGGATTATGGCTACACCTTC.